This T cell receptor beta chain was recorded in a study of T cells in Graves' hyperthyroidism and ophthalmopathy. Findings and caveats of the study: Peripheral blood also featured most of the thyroid clonotypes expanded above 0.001.

This CDR3 region has 14 residues. Germline V gene lookup returns CDR1 KGHSH and CDR2 LQKENI. V was shortened by 3 bases and J by 4 bases, with 9 bases between the two germline ends. TCR beta CDR3 regions were amplified from RNA transcripts. The HTBI primer set served for first-round RT-PCR of the TCR CDR3. TCRdb fed the multiplex PCR reads into MiXCR, producing one record per CDR3 protein. The sample has 450,000 to 600,000 distinct CDR3 sequences, approximately 20% seen once. With regard to this clonotype: Its antigen is as yet unknown.

The chain recombines TRBV18 with TRBJ2-2; D is unclear. The receptor comes from a man aged 35 to 55 with Graves' ophthalmopathy. Sequenced input: blood. The DNA for the CDR3 is TGTGCCAGCTCACCGGACGTTGCCACCGGGGAGCTGTTTTTT. Protein product: CASSPDVATGELFF.